The sequence of this T cell receptor beta chain was determined in a study of T cell repertoires in cytomegalovirus infection. For the study at large: TCR beta signatures that were public indicated CMV infection and matching HLA type. Broader study findings: CMV carriers having the relevant HLA were flagged by cumulative public TCR beta family frequency. Ex vivo, HLA-C-restricted CMV-specific TCR beta clonotypes prevailed over the rest of the response.

TCRdb re-derived calls from the reads in MiXCR, one entry per CDR3 protein. The sample has 150,000 to 200,000 distinct CDR3 sequences, 28% seen once; the top ten hold 31%. Trimming stripped 5 bases from V and 4 bases from J, with 21 bases between. Germline-derived CDR1 and CDR2 are SGHTA and FQGNSA. The CDR3 sequence is 17 residues long. Points on this clonotype: Its target is not known.

The rearrangement uses TRBV7-2 and TRBJ2-1; D perhaps matches TRBD1 (8 bases). The sample was PBMCs. The TCR was taken from a human donor in good health (CMV status not recorded). Some clones in this sample may be carry-over from other donors' samples. CDR3 residues: CASSPRSGTGRYNEQFF. Written as DNA, the CDR3 is TGTGCCAGCAGCCCCCGGAGCGGGACAGGTAGATACAATGAGCAGTTCTTC.